Shown below are 4 T cell receptor beta chains from a single sample sequenced in a study of cytomegalovirus exposure and HLA in healthy donors (dated by TCRdb to about 2017). Library method: the immunoSEQ multiplex PCR assay. A mixture of 60 forward primers for TCR Vbeta segments and 13 reverse primers for TCR Jbeta segments was used in the multiplex PCR. TCRdb took over this immuneACCESS table, retaining in-frame rearrangements with V and J assigned. Such tables are incomplete; in checked studies, under half of the missing clones stem from an unresolved V gene, and the remainder is unexplained. The sample table lists some 69,000 clones, 60% to 75% of them with a count of one. The ten largest clones capture around 13% of the sample. Material: PBMCs. These receptors all come from a male donor in good health and CMV-seropositive.

This clone turned up a few times. V is TRBV30 and J is TRBJ2-1, with D unresolved. Germline CDR1 is GTSNPN and CDR2 is SVGIG (reference sequence). The V and J ends lost 2 bases and 12 bases respectively, with 11 bases between them. CDR3 length equals 11 residues. The DNA of the CDR3 is TGTGCCTGGAGTACGGCGGAACCGCAGTTCTTC. Translating it yields CAWSTAEPQFF.

This rearrangement joins TRBV4-3 to TRBJ1-2; D is uncertain. V was pared by 0 bases and J by 4 bases, with 9 bases between. The CDR3 loop spans 14 amino acids. The V gene's germline CDR1 is LGHNA and CDR2 YSLEER. The CDR3, as DNA: TGCGCCAGCAGCCAAGACCGGGGATCCTATGGCTACACCTTC. Its translation: CASSQDRGSYGYTF.

The chain is built from TRBV30 and TRBJ2-2; TRBD2 matches at 13 bases. Germline lookup yields CDR1 GTSNPN and CDR2 SVGIG (reference sequence). This CDR3 is built from 15 residues. The ends lost 2 bases at V and 5 bases at J; junction bases unmatched: 2. The CDR3 nucleotides read TGTGCCTGGAGTAGGGGACTAGCGGGGACCGGGGAGCTGTTTTTT. Its protein product is CAWSRGLAGTGELFF.

This chain joins TRBV18 and TRBJ2-7; D is uncertain. Germline V gene data show CDR1 as KGHSH and CDR2 as LQKENI. Trimming took 3 bases from V and 2 from J, leaving 11 bases between them. The CDR3 covers 14 residues. The CDR3 bases are TGTGCCAGCTCACCTAGCACACTTACCTACGAGCAGTACTTC. Protein product: CASSPSTLTYEQYF.